Presented here are 14 T cell receptor beta chains from one specimen sequenced in a study of blood T cell repertoires in COVID-19. Data came from immunoSEQ multiplex PCR; TCRdb stores just in-frame clones and leaves some out. The sample records hundreds of thousands of clones, almost 90% being singletons. The source material was peripheral blood. These receptors were obtained from a middle-aged woman with COVID-19, enrolled during active disease.

This rearrangement joins TRBV30 to TRBJ1-1, with TRBD1 as a possible D gene (6 bases). The V gene's germline CDR1 is GTSNPN and CDR2 SVGIG (reference sequence). The CDR3 has 13 amino acids. V was shortened by 3 bases and J by 3 bases, with 11 bases between the two germline ends. CDR3 sequence reads: CAWSSDRHTEAFF. The CDR3 DNA sequence: TGTGCCTGGAGCAGTGACAGGCACACTGAAGCTTTCTTT.

CDR3 bases: TGTGCCAGTAGTCTTCGTCCCGGGACAGGGGGCAGATACAATGAGCAGTTCTTC. Translating gives CASSLRPGTGGRYNEQFF. The V gene is TRBV19, the J gene TRBJ2-1, with 12 nucleotides matching TRBD1. With 5 bases clipped from V and 4 bases from J, the junction kept 12 bases outside the gene matches. The CDR3 has 18 amino acids. The germline CDR1 and CDR2 sequences are LNHDA and SQIVND (reference sequence).

The V call is TRBV7-2, the J call TRBJ2-5; D is possibly TRBD1 (6 bases). V was clipped by 3 bases and J by 5 bases, with 19 bases between them. The germline V gene has CDR1 SGHTA and CDR2 FQGNSA. There are 16 residues in the CDR3. The CDR3 protein is CASSLERQGFAETQYF. Here the CDR3 DNA reads TGTGCCAGCAGCTTGGAGCGGCAGGGGTTCGCCGAGACCCAGTACTTC.

This chain connects TRBV5-6 to TRBJ1-1; 9 nucleotides match TRBD1. CDR1 is SGHDT and CDR2 is YYEEEE in the germline V gene. Trimming cost V 4 bases and J 6 bases; bases outside gene matches: 10. CDR3 length: 15 residues. CDR3 protein: CASSREWTGVSEAFF. CDR3 nucleotides: TGTGCCAGCAGCCGGGAATGGACAGGGGTTTCTGAAGCTTTCTTT.

This clone was observed a single time. V is TRBV6-4 and J is TRBJ1-2, with 8 positions matching TRBD1. The length of the CDR3 is 15 residues. Losses at the gene ends were 6 bases for V and 1 base for J; bases not matched to a gene: 7. Germline CDR1 is MRHNA and CDR2 is SNTAGT. CDR3 DNA: TGTGCCAGCAGAACCCGACAGGGGCATAACTATGGCTACACCTTC. Amino acid sequence: CASRTRQGHNYGYTF.

CDR3 loop: CASSFASSYEQYF. CDR3 DNA: TGTGCCAGCAGTTTTGCTAGCTCCTACGAGCAGTACTTC. V usage is TRBV27 and J usage is TRBJ2-7; D ambiguous. This CDR3 is built from 13 residues. The V end was cut by 3 bases, the J end by 0 bases, with 6 bases between. Germline V gene data show CDR1 as MNHEY and CDR2 as SMNVEV (reference sequence).

The genes are TRBV7-9 and TRBJ1-3, with a tentative D call TRBD1 (6 bases). The CDR3 length is 15 residues. V gave up 5 bases and J gave up 10 bases, with 21 bases separating them. Germline V lookup: CDR1 SEHNR, CDR2 FQNEAQ (reference sequence). CDR3 sequence reads: CASSPDRPSRSTIYF. DNA of the CDR3: TGTGCCAGCAGCCCCGACAGGCCGTCAAGATCTACCATATATTTT.

The chain employs TRBV11-3 and TRBJ2-5, with a tentative D call TRBD1 (5 bases). Germline V gene data show CDR1 as SGHNT and CDR2 as YENEEA. V was clipped by 5 bases and J by 2 bases, with 12 bases between them. The length of the CDR3 is 14 residues. CDR3 amino acids: CASSPRQGQETQYF. The CDR3 DNA reads as TGTGCCAGCAGCCCCCGGCAGGGACAAGAGACCCAGTACTTC. The full variable domain, its missing parts supplied by reference TRBV11-3 and TRBJ2-5, is EAGVVQSPRYKIIEKKQPVAFWCNPISGHNTLYWYLQNLGQGPELLIRYENEEAVDDSQLPKDRFSAERLKGVDSTLKIQPAELGDSAVYLCASSPRQGQETQYFGPGTRLLVL.

The chain links TRBV7-3 to TRBJ2-7; a weak D match, TRBD1 (6 bases). Trimming left V 5 bases short and J 7 bases short, with 15 bases between. The length of the CDR3 is 13 residues. Germline V gene sequence: CDR1 SGHTA, CDR2 FQGTGA. CDR3 sequence: CASSLRGSREQYF. DNA for the CDR3: TGTGCCAGCAGCCTCAGGGGCAGTCGGGAGCAGTACTTC.

The chain couples TRBV7-8 to TRBJ1-1; 8 bases agree with TRBD1. Per germline, CDR1 SGHVS and CDR2 FQNEAQ. This CDR3 has 18 amino acids. With V trimmed by 2 bases and J by 0 bases, 11 bases remained unmatched. In DNA form, the CDR3 reads TGTGCCAGCAGCTTAAGTTGGCCAGGGGGCCTAATGAACACTGAAGCTTTCTTT. Encoded protein: CASSLSWPGGLMNTEAFF.

The chain uses TRBV5-1 and TRBJ1-1; TRBD1 is a possible D gene (6 bases). The CDR3 sequence is 16 residues long. V lost 1 base to trimming and J lost 5 bases, with 18 bases between them. Per the germline V gene, CDR1 is SGHRS and CDR2 is YFSETQ. The CDR3 loop is CASSLIAGQLTTEAFF. The CDR3 nucleotides are TGCGCCAGCAGCTTGATTGCCGGACAGTTAACAACTGAAGCTTTCTTT.

J is TRBJ2-7 and V is TRBV2; D possibly corresponds to TRBD1 (6 bases). CDR1 is SNHLY and CDR2 is FYNNEI in the germline V gene. V was clipped by 6 bases and J by 4 bases, with 16 bases between them. This CDR3 comprises 14 residues. The CDR3 sequence is CASSRLAGTYEQYF. The CDR3 DNA is TGTGCCAGCAGCCGCCTGGCTGGGACATACGAGCAGTACTTC.

This clone was detected once. The chain is built from TRBV27 and TRBJ2-3; 9 bases line up with TRBD1. The V and J ends lost 3 bases and 2 bases, in that order; junction bases with no gene match: 9. Germline V CDR1 and CDR2: MNHEY, SMNVEV (reference sequence). CDR3 size: 17 residues. CDR3 amino acids: CASSLRTRDRATDTQYF. DNA for the CDR3: TGTGCCAGCAGTTTGCGGACGCGGGACAGGGCCACAGATACGCAGTATTTT.

This clone appeared many times. The gene calls are TRBV28 and TRBJ1-5, with D possibly matching TRBD1 (5 bases). The CDR3 loop spans 17 amino acids. V dropped 3 bases and J dropped 4 bases, with 19 bases sitting between them. Germline V CDR1 and CDR2: MDHEN, SYDVKM. CDR3 amino acids: CASSFRGGAAFNQPQHF. The DNA of the CDR3 is TGTGCCAGCAGTTTCCGGGGCGGGGCAGCCTTTAATCAGCCCCAGCATTTT.